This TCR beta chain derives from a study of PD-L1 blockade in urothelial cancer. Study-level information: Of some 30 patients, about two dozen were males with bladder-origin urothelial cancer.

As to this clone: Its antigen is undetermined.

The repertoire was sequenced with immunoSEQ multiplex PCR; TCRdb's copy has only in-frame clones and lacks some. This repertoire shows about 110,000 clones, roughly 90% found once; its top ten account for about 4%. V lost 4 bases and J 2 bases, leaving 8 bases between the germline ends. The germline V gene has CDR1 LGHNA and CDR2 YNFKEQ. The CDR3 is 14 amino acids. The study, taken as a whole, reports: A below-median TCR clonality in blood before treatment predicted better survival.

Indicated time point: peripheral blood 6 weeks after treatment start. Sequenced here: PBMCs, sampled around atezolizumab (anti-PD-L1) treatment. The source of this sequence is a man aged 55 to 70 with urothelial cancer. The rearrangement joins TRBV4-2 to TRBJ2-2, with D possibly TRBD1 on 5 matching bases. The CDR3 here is CASSRGHNTGELFF. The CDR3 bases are TGTGCCAGCAGCCGAGGACATAACACCGGGGAGCTGTTTTTT.